This TCR beta chain was captured in a study of blood T cell repertoires in COVID-19. Study-level background: PBMCs, B-cell-depleted T cells, or T cells provided the cDNA or gDNA that made up the material.

This clone was found a few times. This CDR3 spans 15 amino acids. CDR1 and CDR2 (germline): WNHNN, SYGVQD (reference sequence). Trimming took off 0 bases at V and 2 bases at J, with 9 bases between the two ends. Authors' analysis steps: Reference gene primer amplification gave nucleated cell count estimates. The method was immunoSEQ multiplex PCR; TCRdb's version includes in-frame clones alone and lacks a portion of them. From that table come the V and J calls and clone size; the DNA was used to work out D and trimming. The data hold 150,000 or so clones, with 65% to 85% observed a single time. The participants were between roughly 18 and 89 years old and came from about two dozen US areas.

Sequencing input: PBMCs or T cells enriched from blood (not recorded which). The rearrangement uses TRBV10-1 and TRBJ2-3; perhaps TRBD1 as D (6 bases). This TCR was sampled from a woman between 45 and 60 years old who had been exposed to COVID-19. CDR3 amino acids: CASSESWTATDTQYF. The CDR3 region has the DNA TGCGCCAGCAGTGAGTCATGGACAGCCACAGATACGCAGTATTTT.